The 19 T cell receptor beta chains listed next were all sequenced from one sample in a study of blood T cell repertoires in COVID-19. Method: immunoSEQ multiplex PCR; TCRdb's copy keeps in-frame clones and lacks some. The sample lists about 180,000 clones; approximately 81% were seen once. Sequences were obtained from peripheral blood. These receptors were collected from a person in their 70s with COVID-19, enrolled during active disease.

This clone has a single count. The chain recombines TRBV19 with TRBJ2-3, with 8 bases matching TRBD2. Germline loops: CDR1 LNHDA, CDR2 SQIVND (reference sequence). Unmatched junction bases numbered 6, after V lost 10 bases and J lost 0 bases. This CDR3 comprises 14 residues. The CDR3: CAIRPGGSTDTQYF. CDR3 DNA: TGTGCCATTCGACCGGGAGGGAGCACAGATACGCAGTATTTT.

This clone has only a few counts. The J gene is TRBJ2-7, the V gene TRBV4-1; TRBD1 matches at 8 bases. The CDR3 covers 15 residues. The J segment lost 7 bases and the V segment lost 0 bases, leaving 8 bases of the junction unmatched. Germline CDR1 MGHRA, CDR2 YSYEKL. CDR3 in DNA: TGCGCCAGCAGCCAAGATCCAGGGGGCTCGTGGGAGCAGTACTTC. It translates to CASSQDPGGSWEQYF.

The rearrangement links TRBV7-2 to TRBJ2-7, with unresolved D. Trimming shortened V by 1 base and J by 3 bases, and 4 bases separated the two germline ends. Germline lookup yields CDR1 SGHTA and CDR2 FQGNSA. The CDR3 spans 12 residues. CDR3 DNA: TGTGCCAGCAGCTTAGTTATCTACGAGCAGTACTTC. Residues: CASSLVIYEQYF.

This sequence joins TRBV7-8 and TRBJ2-2; 8 bases are shared with TRBD1. The junction had 13 bases not matched to a gene; V was cut back by 3 bases and J by 7 bases. The germline gives CDR1 SGHVS, CDR2 FQNEAQ. The CDR3 sequence is 17 residues long. CDR3 sequence (DNA): TGTGCCAGCAGCTTGAGACCGGGACAGGACTTGATCGGGGAGCTGTTTTTT. Protein product: CASSLRPGQDLIGELFF.

This chain connects TRBV29-1 to TRBJ1-5, with D unclear. In germline, CDR1 is SQVTM, CDR2 ANQGSEA. V lost 4 bases, J lost 5 bases, and 9 bases lay in between. The CDR3 is 12 amino acids. The CDR3 region is CSVVVTDQPQHF. CDR3 nucleotides: TGCAGCGTTGTTGTCACGGATCAGCCCCAGCATTTT.

The gene calls are TRBV15 and TRBJ2-7, with TRBD1 matching over 7 bases. The germline CDR1 and CDR2 sequences are LNHNV and YYDKDF (reference sequence). The ends lost 1 base at V and 0 bases at J; junction bases unmatched: 9. The CDR3 extends over 17 amino acids. This CDR3 reads CATSRAQGVGYSYEQYF. The DNA of the CDR3 is TGTGCCACCAGCAGAGCCCAGGGGGTTGGATACTCCTACGAGCAGTACTTC.

The CDR3 sequence: CASSLGDYNEQFF. The CDR3 region has the DNA TGTGCCAGCAGCCTAGGTGACTACAATGAGCAGTTCTTC. The genes are TRBV6-5 and TRBJ2-1; no definite D call. This CDR3 is 13 amino acids long. Trimming took off 6 bases at V and 3 bases at J, with 9 bases between the two ends. From germline, CDR1 is MNHEY and CDR2 SVGAGI.

This chain connects TRBV9 to TRBJ2-7; 7 bases fit TRBD2. V dropped 4 bases and J dropped 3; count of bases not matched to a gene: 7. The CDR3 loop spans 14 amino acids. Germline V lookup: CDR1 SGDLS, CDR2 YYNGEE. The CDR3 region has the DNA TGTGCCAGCAGCCAGGGACTAAGCCTCTACGAGCAGTACTTC. It translates to CASSQGLSLYEQYF.

The chain uses TRBV7-2 and TRBJ2-5; TRBD1 is a possible D gene (6 bases). Germline CDR1 SGHTA, CDR2 FQGNSA. The CDR3 spans 14 residues. With 5 bases removed from V and 4 bases from J, the gap between germline ends came to 14 bases. CDR3 sequence reads: CASSPTGIIETQYF. CDR3 bases: TGTGCCAGCAGCCCAACAGGGATCATAGAGACCCAGTACTTC.

V and J are TRBV28 and TRBJ1-4; D call uncertain. The V and J ends lost 1 base and 3 bases respectively, with 9 bases between them. The germline V gene encodes CDR1 MDHEN and CDR2 SYDVKM. This CDR3 is built from 15 residues. Here the CDR3 DNA reads TGTGCCAGCAGTTTATCGTCAAGCCCTAATGAAAAACTGTTTTTT. Its protein product is CASSLSSSPNEKLFF.

The chain combines TRBV4-1 with TRBJ1-5; D gene unclear. Trimming removed 0 bases at V and 4 bases at J, with 4 bases between. Looked up from germline, CDR1 is MGHRA and CDR2 is YSYEKL. This CDR3 contains 13 residues. CDR3 in amino acids: CASSQDQNQPQHF. Here the CDR3 DNA reads TGCGCCAGCAGCCAAGATCAGAATCAGCCCCAGCATTTT.

This clone was counted once. V usage is TRBV7-9 and J usage is TRBJ2-7; D possibly corresponds to TRBD1 (6 bases). The germline V and J ends were trimmed by 0 bases and 2 bases, with 14 bases remaining between them. CDR3 length: 16 residues. Germline V lookup: CDR1 SEHNR, CDR2 FQNEAQ (reference sequence). The CDR3 DNA is TGTGCCAGCAGCTTAGCGACGACAGGACCCCCCTACGAGCAGTACTTC. This translates into CASSLATTGPPYEQYF.

The chain is built from TRBV7-2 and TRBJ2-2; D is unresolved. V was shortened by 4 bases and J by 6 bases, with 15 bases between the two germline ends. Germline loops: CDR1 SGHTA, CDR2 FQGNSA. This CDR3 is 15 amino acids long. CDR3 sequence reads: CASSSRLLPPGELFF. The CDR3 DNA sequence: TGTGCCAGCAGCTCTCGACTTCTTCCCCCCGGGGAGCTGTTTTTT.

The V and J genes are TRBV7-6 and TRBJ2-3; 15 nucleotides align to TRBD2. V was pared by 5 bases and J by 3 bases, with 3 bases of the junction left unmatched. The CDR3 consists of 16 residues. Germline CDR1 and CDR2: SGHVS and FNYEAQ. This chain's CDR3 is CASSAGTSGRTDTQYF. The DNA of the CDR3 is TGTGCCAGCAGCGCCGGGACTAGCGGGAGGACAGATACGCAGTATTTT.

The V gene is TRBV5-1, the J gene TRBJ1-4; TRBD1 matches 7 bases. Per the germline V gene, CDR1 is SGHRS and CDR2 is YFSETQ. This CDR3 is built from 16 residues. Trimming took 3 bases from V and 0 from J; bases not matched to a gene: 5. The CDR3 spells CASSWTGLATNEKLFF. CDR3 nucleotide sequence: TGCGCCAGCAGCTGGACAGGACTTGCAACTAATGAAAAACTGTTTTTT.

V usage is TRBV5-5 and J usage is TRBJ2-2; the D gene is possibly TRBD1 (6 bases). The CDR3 has 17 residues. Per the germline V gene, CDR1 is SGHKS and CDR2 is YYEKEE (reference sequence). V was pared by 4 bases and J by 5 bases, with 21 bases between. CDR3 in amino acids: CASSPGAPYSPTGELFF. CDR3 nucleotide sequence: TGTGCCAGCAGCCCAGGGGCACCTTATAGCCCGACCGGGGAGCTGTTTTTT.

The chain couples TRBV27 to TRBJ2-5, with 15 nucleotides matching TRBD2. Germline V gives CDR1 MNHEY, CDR2 SMNVEV (reference sequence). V gave up 8 bases and J gave up 5 bases; unmatched junction bases: 9. This CDR3 is 16 amino acids long. This chain's CDR3 is CASGGLAGGPGETQYF. CDR3 DNA: TGTGCCAGCGGAGGACTAGCGGGAGGGCCCGGGGAGACCCAGTACTTC.

This chain connects TRBV6-5 to TRBJ1-2; TRBD1 might be the D (6 bases). This CDR3 is built from 15 residues. Germline-derived CDR1 and CDR2 are MNHEY and SVGAGI. V was trimmed by 6 bases and J by 2 bases, leaving 16 bases between them. The CDR3, as DNA: TGTGCCAGCAGCCTCCACAGGGATACGAACTATGGCTACACCTTC. This codes for CASSLHRDTNYGYTF.

The chain employs TRBV29-1 and TRBJ2-7; 10 bases agree with TRBD2. Trimming took 4 bases from V and 0 from J; bases not matched to a gene: 3. Germline-derived CDR1 and CDR2 are SQVTM and ANQGSEA. The CDR3 spans 14 residues. CDR3 nucleotide sequence: TGCAGCGTTGGTGCTAGCGGGAGCTCCTACGAGCAGTACTTC. Translating it yields CSVGASGSSYEQYF.